One and the same sample provided the 11 T cell receptor beta chains below, sequenced in a study of shared clonotypes between healthy human individuals. It was CD45RO-negative cells, positively selected for CCR7, that made up naive CD8 cells, with terminally differentiated effector memory CD45RA+ cells excluded. Repertoires were generated with immunoSEQ multiplex PCR, while TCRdb's copy carries only in-frame clones and drops some. The repertoire holds 450,000 to 700,000 clones, roughly 96% seen once, with 0.1% to 0.11% in the top ten. The sequencing sample was made of naive CD8+ T cells sorted from blood. The receptors were sampled from a woman younger than 45 in good health.

The chain combines TRBV9 with TRBJ2-7; TRBD1 or TRBD2 may be the D gene (6 bases each). Germline V CDR1 and CDR2: SGDLS, YYNGEE. V was pared by 1 base and J by 2 bases, with 13 bases between. The CDR3 contains 15 residues. Written as DNA, the CDR3 is TGTGCCAGCAGCGTATCCGGGGGCCATGCCTACGAGCAGTACTTC. Translation gives CASSVSGGHAYEQYF.

V is TRBV5-4 and J is TRBJ2-7; 11 positions agree with TRBD1. The V gene's germline CDR1 is SGHNT and CDR2 YYREEE (reference sequence). This CDR3 comprises 15 residues. V was clipped by 4 bases and J by 2 bases; unmatched bases: 5. CDR3 region: CASSGGQGATYEQYF. The CDR3 DNA follows: TGTGCCAGCAGCGGCGGACAGGGGGCCACCTACGAGCAGTACTTC.

This chain links TRBV4-2 with TRBJ2-1, with TRBD2 as a possible D gene (5 bases). This CDR3 has 17 residues. Trimming took 0 bases from V and 0 from J, leaving 12 bases between them. The V gene's germline CDR1 is LGHNA and CDR2 YNFKEQ. The CDR3 region is CASSQDWLALSYNEQFF. The CDR3 DNA is TGTGCCAGCAGCCAAGATTGGCTAGCCCTCTCCTACAATGAGCAGTTCTTC.

The chain couples TRBV19 to TRBJ2-5, with 9 bases identical to TRBD2. With 3 bases clipped from V and 7 bases from J, the junction kept 9 bases outside the gene matches. This CDR3 region has 15 residues. CDR1 LNHDA and CDR2 SQIVND come from the germline V gene (reference sequence). The CDR3 region has the DNA TGTGCCAGTAGTATGGGGCCGGGACTAGCTGGGACCCAGTACTTC. Protein product: CASSMGPGLAGTQYF.

V usage is TRBV6-5 and J usage is TRBJ1-3; no clear D. Trimming cost V 5 bases and J 8 bases, with 16 bases left between them. The germline gives CDR1 MNHEY, CDR2 SVGAGI. CDR3 length: 14 residues. CDR3 region: CASSLGPLADTIYF. In DNA, the CDR3 is TGTGCCAGCAGTCTTGGGCCACTTGCGGACACCATATATTTT.

This chain uses TRBV2 with TRBJ2-7; 9 bases line up with TRBD2. With V trimmed by 3 bases and J by 3 bases, 9 bases remained unmatched. The CDR3 contains 16 residues. CDR1 SNHLY and CDR2 FYNNEI come from the germline V gene. In DNA, the CDR3 is TGTGCCAGCAGTGACCCCTCGAGCGGGAGGATCTACGAGCAGTACTTC. Translation: CASSDPSSGRIYEQYF.

To note about this clone: The junction departs from the called germline gene at one end, perhaps through a read error. The chain carries TRBV4-1 and TRBJ1-3; no firm D call. The CDR3 has 12 amino acids. The germline V gene has CDR1 MGHRA and CDR2 YSYEKL. The CDR3 region is CASSPPGRDVHF. The CDR3 DNA follows: TGCGCCAGCAGCCCCCCGGGCAGAGACGTCCATTTT.

This clone was recorded a few times. This sequence joins TRBV27 and TRBJ1-2; the D is unclear. CDR1 MNHEY and CDR2 SMNVEV come from the germline V gene (reference sequence). The CDR3 runs to 11 residues. Trimming shortened V by 8 bases and J by 6 bases, and 10 bases separated the two germline ends. The CDR3 DNA sequence: TGTGCCAGCGGAGCCTCAGATGGCTACACCTTC. As protein: CASGASDGYTF.

The chain has TRBV6-5 and TRBJ1-1; 11 nucleotides line up with TRBD1. The J segment lost 4 bases and the V segment lost 2 bases, leaving 3 bases of the junction unmatched. CDR3 length equals 15 residues. The germline V gene has CDR1 MNHEY and CDR2 SVGAGI. Here the CDR3 reads CASSYRTGGSTEAFF. CDR3 sequence (DNA): TGTGCCAGCAGTTACAGGACAGGGGGCAGCACTGAAGCTTTCTTT.

This clone showed up just once. The chain couples TRBV5-4 to TRBJ2-2; possibly TRBD1 or TRBD2 for D (5 bases each). Between the trimmed V and J ends, which lost 4 bases and 2 bases, there was a span of 12 bases. This CDR3 has 15 residues. The germline V gene encodes CDR1 SGHNT and CDR2 YYREEE (reference sequence). DNA of the CDR3: TGTGCCAGCAGCCCCAGGGACCGAAACACCGGGGAGCTGTTTTTT. This gives the protein CASSPRDRNTGELFF.

This clone was picked up a small number of times. This sequence joins TRBV2 and TRBJ1-5; no firm D call. Trimming left V 6 bases short and J 0 bases short, with 6 bases between. CDR1 SNHLY and CDR2 FYNNEI come from the germline V gene. This CDR3 has 13 amino acids. CDR3 DNA: TGTGCCAGCAGCGATTATAGCAATCAGCCCCAGCATTTT. Translated, it gives CASSDYSNQPQHF. The variable domain in full, completed from reference TRBV2 and TRBJ1-5, reads EPEVTQTPSHQVTQMGQEVILRCVPISNHLYFYWYRQILGQKVEFLVSFYNNEISEKSEIFDDQFSVERPDGSNFTLKIRSTKLEDSAMYFCASSDYSNQPQHFGDGTRLSIL.